What follows are 21 T cell receptor beta chains derived from one specimen sequenced in a study of blood T cell repertoires in COVID-19. The method was immunoSEQ multiplex PCR; TCRdb's version includes in-frame clones alone and lacks a portion of them. The data contain 190,000 or so clones, less than 90% of them singletons. Sequencing was carried out using peripheral blood. The receptor source for this set is a woman in her sixties or seventies with acute or convalescent COVID-19.

This clone was counted between two and nine times. This sequence joins TRBV7-2 and TRBJ1-2, with 8 bases that match TRBD1. The germline V gene encodes CDR1 SGHTA and CDR2 FQGNSA. V shed 5 bases, J shed 8 bases, and the junction held 4 bases outside the gene matches. The CDR3 runs 12 residues. CDR3 protein: CASSAGQGGYTF. CDR3 coding DNA: TGTGCCAGCAGCGCCGGACAGGGAGGCTACACCTTC.

This clone occurred once. This chain uses TRBV19 with TRBJ2-3, with TRBD2 identical over 10 bases. J gave up 5 bases and V 6 bases, and 5 bases lay outside the gene matches. The CDR3 length is 14 residues. Germline-derived CDR1 and CDR2 are LNHDA and SQIVND (reference sequence). CDR3 sequence: CASSQRGGRDTQYF. Written as DNA, the CDR3 is TGTGCCAGTAGCCAGCGGGGGGGCCGAGATACGCAGTATTTT.

This chain links TRBV27 with TRBJ2-2; D is possibly TRBD2 (5 bases). The germline V gene has CDR1 MNHEY and CDR2 SMNVEV (reference sequence). The CDR3 runs to 14 residues. V lost 4 bases and J 8 bases, leaving 14 bases between the germline ends. CDR3 sequence: CASSSRTGKGELFF. CDR3 nucleotides: TGTGCCAGCAGTTCCCGAACGGGGAAAGGGGAGCTGTTTTTT.

This chain connects TRBV27 to TRBJ2-2; no reliable D call. CDR1 MNHEY and CDR2 SMNVEV come from the germline V gene (reference sequence). Trimming cost V 6 bases and J 1 base, with 9 bases left between them. The CDR3 length is 14 residues. CDR3 sequence (DNA): TGTGCCAGCAGGGAACCGGGGAACACCGGGGAGCTGTTTTTT. It encodes CASREPGNTGELFF.

The genes are TRBV6-5 and TRBJ2-5; 9 bases match TRBD1. Per germline, CDR1 MNHEY and CDR2 SVGAGI. Trimming removed 2 bases from V and 5 bases from J; junction bases left unmatched: 9. The CDR3 is made up of 16 amino acids. The CDR3 DNA is TGTGCCAGCAGTTACAGGGGACAGGGACCCGGGGAGACCCAGTACTTC. Its translation is CASSYRGQGPGETQYF.

Concerning this clone itself: Other DNA sequences in this sample translate to the same CDR3. V gene TRBV12-3 or TRBV12-4 combines with J gene TRBJ1-1, with 7 bases fitting TRBD1. This CDR3 is 13 amino acids long. Trimming took 8 bases from V and 4 from J; bases not matched to a gene: 7. In nucleotides, the CDR3 is TGTGCCAGCTTACAGGGGACGGGCACTGAAGCTTTCTTT. Amino acids: CASLQGTGTEAFF.

The CDR3 loop is CASSLRQNNSPLHF. DNA for the CDR3: TGTGCCAGCAGCTTACGACAGAATAATTCACCCCTCCACTTT. The chain carries TRBV5-6 and TRBJ1-6, with a tentative D call TRBD1 (5 bases). The CDR3 has 14 residues. Germline V gives CDR1 SGHDT, CDR2 YYEEEE. Deletions cut 2 bases from V and 5 bases from J, with 8 bases between.

The chain combines TRBV24-1 with TRBJ1-2, with D perhaps TRBD1 (6 bases). CDR1 is KGHDR and CDR2 is SFDVKD in the germline V gene. This CDR3 has 14 residues. V gave up 3 bases and J gave up 7 bases, with 14 bases separating them. CDR3 nucleotides: TGTGCCACCAGTGATAGTACAGGGTTTCGTGGCTACACCTTC. As protein: CATSDSTGFRGYTF.

The chain is built from TRBV2 and TRBJ2-1; D remains ambiguous. Germline V gene data show CDR1 as SNHLY and CDR2 as FYNNEI. The CDR3 is made up of 11 amino acids. Trimming took 6 bases from V and 7 from J, leaving 7 bases between them. The CDR3 region is CASSVLNEQFF. The CDR3 DNA reads as TGTGCCAGCAGCGTCTTGAATGAGCAGTTCTTC.

The chain combines TRBV3-1 (or the pseudogene TRBV3-2) with TRBJ2-2; 8 positions match TRBD2. Germline CDR1 reads LGHDT; CDR2 reads YNNKEL (reference sequence). There are 14 residues in the CDR3. Trimming took 4 bases from V and 6 from J; bases not matched to a gene: 4. CDR3 region: CASSLGTSPGELFF. CDR3 sequence (DNA): TGTGCCAGCAGCCTGGGGACTAGTCCCGGGGAGCTGTTTTTT.

This clone was seen repeatedly, ten times or more. The chain uses TRBV5-8 and TRBJ1-2; D gene unclear. Trimming stripped 2 bases from V and 2 bases from J, with 7 bases between. The length of the CDR3 is 13 residues. Germline V CDR1 and CDR2: SGHTS, YDEGEE. The CDR3 spells CASSLHLNYGYTF. The CDR3 nucleotides are TGTGCCAGCAGCTTACATTTAAACTATGGCTACACCTTC.

V usage is TRBV15 and J usage is TRBJ2-7; tentatively, D is TRBD1 (5 bases). Trimming removed 2 bases from V and 6 bases from J, with 11 bases in between. Per the germline V gene, CDR1 is LNHNV and CDR2 is YYDKDF (reference sequence). The CDR3 covers 13 residues. CDR3 DNA sequence: TGTGCCACCAGCAGATACAGGACACTCGAGCAGTACTTC. This gives the protein CATSRYRTLEQYF.

This chain links TRBV24-1 with TRBJ2-5, with TRBD2 matching over 12 bases. V lost 3 bases and J lost 2; bases outside the gene matches: 3. CDR1 KGHDR and CDR2 SFDVKD come from the germline V gene. CDR3 length equals 16 residues. In nucleotides, the CDR3 is TGTGCCACCAGTGATGAGACTAGCGGGGGTCAAGAGACCCAGTACTTC. Translating gives CATSDETSGGQETQYF.

This clone showed up just a few times. The chain couples TRBV4-1 to TRBJ2-3; D is perhaps TRBD1 (6 bases). Germline V gene sequence: CDR1 MGHRA, CDR2 YSYEKL. Trimming left V 0 bases short and J 4 bases short, with 26 bases between. The CDR3 totals 20 residues. The CDR3 DNA reads TGCGCCAGCAGCCAAGATCACCAGGGGTCGGCCGTATCTGGCGCAGATACGCAGTATTTT. Protein product: CASSQDHQGSAVSGADTQYF.

The chain recombines TRBV7-9 with TRBJ1-4; D might be TRBD1 (5 bases). The CDR3 loop spans 14 amino acids. Germline assignment: CDR1 SEHNR and CDR2 FQNEAQ (reference sequence). Trimming took off 4 bases at V and 4 bases at J, with 10 bases between the two ends. CDR3 nucleotide sequence: TGTGCCAGCAGCTCCCCCGGGGGTAATGAAAAACTGTTTTTT. Protein sequence: CASSSPGGNEKLFF. The full variable domain, its missing parts supplied by reference TRBV7-9 and TRBJ1-4, is DTGVSQNPRHKITKRGQNVTFRCDPISEHNRLYWYRQTLGQGPEFLTYFQNEAQLEKSRLLSDRFSAERPKGSFSTLEIQRTEQGDSAMYLCASSSPGGNEKLFFGSGTQLSVL.

V gene TRBV28 combines with J gene TRBJ2-5; possible D gene TRBD2, 5 bases. The CDR3 runs 13 residues. The V gene lost 3 bases and the J gene lost 4 bases, with 9 bases spanning the gap. Looked up from germline, CDR1 is MDHEN and CDR2 is SYDVKM. CDR3 DNA: TGTGCCAGCAGTTTCGGAGGAGGAGAGACCCAGTACTTC. Encoded protein: CASSFGGGETQYF.

This clone came up a few times. J is TRBJ2-1 and V is TRBV7-9; no clear D gene. The CDR3 is made up of 13 amino acids. Germline assignment: CDR1 SEHNR and CDR2 FQNEAQ (reference sequence). Trimming took 1 base from V and 5 from J, leaving 6 bases between them. Here the CDR3 DNA reads TGTGCCAGCAGCTTAGACTACAACAATGAGCAGTTCTTC. Protein product: CASSLDYNNEQFF. Complete variable domain (other parts from reference TRBV7-9 and TRBJ2-1): DTGVSQNPRHKITKRGQNVTFRCDPISEHNRLYWYRQTLGQGPEFLTYFQNEAQLEKSRLLSDRFSAERPKGSFSTLEIQRTEQGDSAMYLCASSLDYNNEQFFGPGTRLTVL.

This rearrangement joins TRBV27 to TRBJ2-7; 13 bases map to TRBD2. Germline V CDR1 and CDR2: MNHEY, SMNVEV (reference sequence). The CDR3 runs 15 residues. The trim removed 4 bases at V and 5 bases at J, leaving 5 bases unmatched. CDR3 loop: CASSSPGLAGNEQYF. DNA for the CDR3: TGTGCCAGCAGTTCCCCGGGACTAGCGGGAAACGAGCAGTACTTC.

The chain joins TRBV5-6 to TRBJ2-7; D might be TRBD1 (6 bases). Trimming pared 0 bases from V and 2 bases from J, leaving 12 bases between. CDR1 is SGHDT, CDR2 YYEEEE, per germline. The CDR3 length is 15 residues. CDR3 DNA: TGTGCCAGCAGCTTGGCCCAGGGGTTACCCTACGAGCAGTACTTC. Translation: CASSLAQGLPYEQYF.

About this clone: This sample includes further DNA sequences coding for the same CDR3. V usage is TRBV5-1 and J usage is TRBJ1-1; 10 bases fit TRBD1. In germline, CDR1 is SGHRS, CDR2 YFSETQ. The V gene end was trimmed by 5 bases and the J gene end by 1 base; junction bases not matched to a gene: 2. CDR3 length equals 14 residues. CDR3: CASSGQGGNTEAFF. DNA of the CDR3: TGCGCCAGCAGTGGACAGGGGGGGAACACTGAAGCTTTCTTT.

The V call is TRBV5-1, the J call TRBJ2-3, with 8 bases identical to TRBD2. CDR1 SGHRS and CDR2 YFSETQ come from the germline V gene. The V gene end was trimmed by 5 bases and the J gene end by 0 bases; junction bases not matched to a gene: 5. This CDR3 is 15 amino acids long. The DNA of the CDR3 is TGCGCCAGCAGAGCGGGGGTCCTCAGCACAGATACGCAGTATTTT. This sequence encodes CASRAGVLSTDTQYF.